The 21 T cell receptor beta chains below were found in one sample sequenced in a study of T cells in Graves' hyperthyroidism and ophthalmopathy. From RNA transcripts, TCR beta CDR3 regions were amplified. A first-round RT-PCR of the TCR CDR3 used the HTBI primer set. MiXCR, applied by TCRdb to the multiplex PCR reads, yields one record per CDR3 protein. The sample consists of about 500,000 distinct CDR3 sequences, approximately 15% of them appearing once. The source material was blood. These receptors were obtained from a woman younger than 35 with Graves' hyperthyroidism.

At least ten counts were recorded for this clonotype. The gene calls are TRBV7-9 and TRBJ2-7; D is undetermined. The CDR3 covers 12 residues. Trimming left V 5 bases short and J 3 bases short, with 8 bases between. Germline-derived CDR1 and CDR2 are SEHNR and FQNEAQ (reference sequence). The CDR3 loop is CASSHEHYEQYF. The CDR3 DNA sequence: TGTGCCAGCAGCCACGAACACTACGAGCAGTACTTC.

This clonotype was detected many times. V gene TRBV28 combines with J gene TRBJ2-2; D gene ambiguous. This CDR3 is 14 amino acids long. Trimming stripped 5 bases from V and 9 bases from J, with 16 bases between. Germline CDR1 and CDR2: MDHEN and SYDVKM. The CDR3 nucleotides are TGTGCCAGCAGTACTCCAGGACCATCCCGGGAGCTGTTTTTT. Encoded protein: CASSTPGPSRELFF.

This clonotype was counted ten times or more. J is TRBJ1-1 and V is TRBV7-9, with no clear D. Trimming cost V 5 bases and J 3 bases, with 13 bases left between them. This CDR3 is 14 amino acids long. The germline gives CDR1 SEHNR, CDR2 FQNEAQ (reference sequence). This chain's CDR3 is CASSIQRVDTEAFF. The CDR3, as DNA: TGTGCCAGCAGCATACAAAGGGTGGACACTGAAGCTTTCTTT.

The rearrangement links TRBV25-1 to TRBJ1-1; TRBD1 might be the D (6 bases). V was clipped by 2 bases and J by 5 bases, with 18 bases between them. Germline-derived CDR1 and CDR2 are MGHDK and SYGVNS. The CDR3 runs 16 residues. The CDR3 DNA reads as TGTGCCAGCAGTGAACCCTTCGGAGGGGGGGGTACTGAAGCTTTCTTT. Its translation is CASSEPFGGGGTEAFF.

This chain joins TRBV12-3 or TRBV12-4 and TRBJ1-1; 8 bases agree with TRBD1. The junction had 9 bases not matched to a gene; V was cut back by 6 bases and J by 6 bases. The CDR3 covers 14 residues. This chain's CDR3 is CASSPRTGFPEAFF. Written as DNA, the CDR3 is TGTGCCAGCAGCCCCCGGACAGGGTTTCCTGAAGCTTTCTTT.

The CDR3 sequence: CASSQVSGPQETQYF. DNA of the CDR3: TGTGCCAGCAGCCAAGTCTCGGGGCCGCAAGAGACCCAGTACTTC. The chain joins TRBV3-1 to TRBJ2-5; either TRBD1 or TRBD2 may supply D (5 bases each). CDR1 and CDR2 (germline): LGHDT, YNNKEL (reference sequence). The CDR3 has 15 amino acids. Deletions cut 1 base from V and 2 bases from J, with 11 bases between.

This clonotype was seen at least ten times. The chain carries TRBV28 and TRBJ2-1, with TRBD2 matching 9 bases. Germline CDR1 is MDHEN and CDR2 is SYDVKM. V was clipped by 2 bases and J by 8 bases; unmatched bases: 10. The length of the CDR3 is 16 residues. CDR3 sequence: CASSLGPGLAVHEQFF. CDR3 bases: TGTGCCAGCAGTTTAGGCCCGGGACTAGCAGTCCATGAGCAGTTCTTC.

The chain is built from TRBV19 and TRBJ1-2; TRBD1 matches at 9 bases. Looked up from germline, CDR1 is LNHDA and CDR2 is SQIVND (reference sequence). There are 15 residues in the CDR3. V lost 7 bases, J lost 8 bases, and 14 bases stayed unmatched. The CDR3 sequence: CASNSDSVGQGGYTF. The DNA for the CDR3 is TGTGCCAGTAATAGCGATAGCGTGGGACAGGGAGGCTACACCTTC.

This clonotype was observed many times. The V gene is TRBV28, the J gene TRBJ2-1; D is possibly TRBD1 (6 bases). The CDR3 totals 17 residues. V lost 6 bases, J lost 4 bases, and 22 bases lay in between. The germline gives CDR1 MDHEN, CDR2 SYDVKM. The CDR3 here is CASRTLQGPGTYNEQFF. CDR3 coding DNA: TGTGCCAGCAGGACCCTACAGGGTCCGGGAACTTACAATGAGCAGTTCTTC.

This clonotype was recorded at least ten times. J is TRBJ2-1 and V is TRBV2; D possibly corresponds to TRBD2 (6 bases). The length of the CDR3 is 14 residues. Trimming removed 8 bases from V and 2 bases from J, with 13 bases in between. Germline lookup yields CDR1 SNHLY and CDR2 FYNNEI. CDR3 sequence (DNA): TGTGCCAGCCCACGGGGGAGTGCCTACAATGAGCAGTTCTTC. Translating gives CASPRGSAYNEQFF.

This clonotype turned up a few times. The V call is TRBV5-1, the J call TRBJ2-1; tentatively, D is TRBD1 or TRBD2 (5 bases each). The germline V gene has CDR1 SGHRS and CDR2 YFSETQ. The CDR3 has 19 amino acids. Trimming stripped 0 bases from V and 0 bases from J, with 19 bases between. Here the CDR3 reads CASSLALVWGRSSYNEQFF. The CDR3 region has the DNA TGCGCCAGCAGCTTGGCCCTCGTTTGGGGGAGAAGCTCCTACAATGAGCAGTTCTTC.

This clonotype has a handful of counts. The chain joins TRBV5-4 to TRBJ1-2, with D possibly TRBD1 on 6 matching bases. The CDR3 extends over 15 amino acids. The V end lost 4 bases, the J end lost 4 bases, and 17 bases lay between the germline ends. The germline gives CDR1 SGHNT, CDR2 YYREEE (reference sequence). In nucleotides, the CDR3 is TGTGCCAGCAGCGGAGGACAGTTTAGTACCTATGGCTACACCTTC. Residues: CASSGGQFSTYGYTF.

There are a few counts of this clonotype. This rearrangement joins TRBV2 to TRBJ2-7, with D maybe TRBD1 (7 bases). Trimming cost V 1 base and J 4 bases, with 11 bases left between them. This CDR3 is built from 14 residues. Germline values: CDR1 SNHLY, CDR2 FYNNEI. CDR3: CASSEGRGDYEQYF. DNA for the CDR3: TGTGCCAGCAGTGAAGGCAGGGGGGATTACGAGCAGTACTTC.

In its sample, this clonotype was seen many times. The V gene is TRBV24-1, the J gene TRBJ2-1; 7 bases are shared with TRBD1. The CDR3 has 17 amino acids. Germline CDR1 reads KGHDR; CDR2 reads SFDVKD. The junction had 10 bases not matched to a gene; V was cut back by 5 bases and J by 1 base. CDR3 residues: CATSGVVGTASYNEQFF. The CDR3 bases are TGTGCCACCAGTGGGGTGGTGGGGACAGCTTCCTACAATGAGCAGTTCTTC.

The CDR3 here is CASSFAGKFSYEQYF. The CDR3 coding sequence is TGTGCCAGCAGTTTCGCAGGGAAATTCTCCTACGAGCAGTACTTC. This chain uses TRBV27 with TRBJ2-7, with D perhaps TRBD1 (5 bases). V lost 3 bases and J 0 bases, leaving 12 bases between the germline ends. CDR1 MNHEY and CDR2 SMNVEV come from the germline V gene (reference sequence). The CDR3 covers 15 residues.

CDR3 sequence: CASSGYWTTDTQYF. The CDR3 DNA follows: TGTGCCAGCAGTGGTTACTGGACCACAGATACGCAGTATTTT. V and J are TRBV6-2 or TRBV6-3 and TRBJ2-3; D gene uncertain. There are 14 residues in the CDR3. Trimming pared 5 bases from V and 2 bases from J, leaving 11 bases between. Germline CDR1 MNHEY, CDR2 SVGEGT.

This clonotype appeared a few times. This chain connects TRBV18 to TRBJ2-2; 10 bases are a match to TRBD2. Losses at the gene ends were 2 bases for V and 1 base for J; bases not matched to a gene: 1. This CDR3 comprises 16 residues. Germline CDR1 is KGHSH and CDR2 is LQKENI. Here the CDR3 reads CASSPASGGNTGELFF. The CDR3, as DNA: TGTGCCAGCTCACCAGCTAGCGGGGGGAACACCGGGGAGCTGTTTTTT.

The genes are TRBV20-1 and TRBJ1-5; D is ambiguous. This CDR3 comprises 13 residues. In germline, CDR1 is DFQATT, CDR2 SNEGSKA (reference sequence). The V gene lost 2 bases and the J gene lost 6 bases, with 11 bases spanning the gap. The CDR3: CSARNLLGQPQHF. Written as DNA, the CDR3 is TGCAGTGCTAGAAACCTACTGGGTCAGCCCCAGCATTTT.

This sequence joins TRBV12-3 or TRBV12-4 and TRBJ1-3, with 7 positions matching TRBD1. The CDR3 is made up of 13 amino acids. V gave up 4 bases and J gave up 7 bases; unmatched junction bases: 4. This chain's CDR3 is CASSSTTGNTIYF. For the CDR3, the DNA is TGTGCCAGCAGTTCGACGACAGGGAACACCATATATTTT.

This clonotype showed up many times. The V gene is TRBV11-3, the J gene TRBJ2-7; D is perhaps TRBD2 (7 bases). Trimming cost V 7 bases and J 5 bases, with 12 bases left between them. Germline CDR1 and CDR2: SGHNT and YENEEA. The CDR3 covers 12 residues. The CDR3 DNA follows: TGTGCCAGCACGGGGGCGGGGGACGAGCAGTACTTC. Encoded protein: CASTGAGDEQYF.

The chain carries TRBV18 and TRBJ1-1; D unclear. Trimming shortened V by 3 bases and J by 0 bases, and 8 bases separated the two germline ends. The CDR3 is 14 amino acids. The germline CDR1 and CDR2 sequences are KGHSH and LQKENI. The CDR3 nucleotides are TGTGCCAGCTCACCCGACACTGTGAACACTGAAGCTTTCTTT. It translates to CASSPDTVNTEAFF.